The rows below give T cell receptor beta chains drawn from one sample of a study of blood T cell repertoires in COVID-19. The table came from immunoSEQ multiplex PCR; TCRdb's copy has only in-frame clones and leaves some out. The sample yields 200,000 to 250,000 clones, roughly 84% seen once. The sample consisted of peripheral blood. These receptors were taken from a woman aged 80 or older with active or convalescent COVID-19. The CDR3 runs from the conserved cysteine through the conserved F or W. D genes are given only for firm matches. Size is omitted from some rows. Given values are once, few, many or a class for expanded clones.

CDR3 DNA: TGTGCCAGCAGCCGGACTAGCGGGAGCGCCGGGGAGCTGTTTTTT
CDR3 protein: CASSRTSGSAGELFF
J gene: TRBJ2-2
D gene: TRBD2
V gene: TRBV11-3
clone size: -

CDR3 DNA: TGCGCCAGCAGCTTGGGACAGGGTTACAATGAGCAGTTCTTC
CDR3 protein: CASSLGQGYNEQFF
J gene: TRBJ2-1
D gene: TRBD1
V gene: TRBV5-1
clone size: -

CDR3 DNA: TGTGCCACCAGCAGAGATCAGGACAGGGAGTTCTTC
CDR3 protein: CATSRDQDREFF
J gene: TRBJ2-1
D gene: TRBD1
V gene: TRBV15
clone size: -

CDR3 DNA: TGTGCCAGCAGCCAGACAGGGGGCGACTCCTACGAGCAGTACTTC
CDR3 protein: CASSQTGGDSYEQYF
J gene: TRBJ2-7
D gene: TRBD1
V gene: TRBV7-9
clone size: -

CDR3 DNA: TGTGCCAGCTCACGGACTAGCGGGAGCTCCTACGAGCAGTACTTC
CDR3 protein: CASSRTSGSSYEQYF
J gene: TRBJ2-7
D gene: TRBD2
V gene: TRBV18
clone size: -

CDR3 DNA: TGTGCCACCAGCAGAGATCCGGGACAGAGAACAGATACGCAGTATTTT
CDR3 protein: CATSRDPGQRTDTQYF
J gene: TRBJ2-3
D gene: TRBD1
V gene: TRBV15
clone size: -

CDR3 DNA: TGTGCCAGCAGCTCGGGGATCTCTGGAAACACCATATATTTT
CDR3 protein: CASSSGISGNTIYF
J gene: TRBJ1-3
D gene: -
V gene: TRBV7-2
clone size: once

CDR3 DNA: TGTGCCAGCAGTTATACCCAGGGGAGTGGCTACACCTTC
CDR3 protein: CASSYTQGSGYTF
J gene: TRBJ1-2
D gene: -
V gene: TRBV27
clone size: -

CDR3 DNA: TGTGCCAGCAGCTTAGAGGGCGCCGACACAGATACGCAGTATTTT
CDR3 protein: CASSLEGADTDTQYF
J gene: TRBJ2-3
D gene: -
V gene: TRBV11-3
clone size: -

CDR3 DNA: TGTGCCAGCAGCTTATCCCAAACTAACACCGGGGAGCTGTTTTTT
CDR3 protein: CASSLSQTNTGELFF
J gene: TRBJ2-2
D gene: -
V gene: TRBV7-3
clone size: -

CDR3 DNA: TGTGCCACCAGCGTGAGACAGGGAGCCACCGGGGAGCTGTTTTTT
CDR3 protein: CATSVRQGATGELFF
J gene: TRBJ2-2
D gene: TRBD1
V gene: TRBV15
clone size: -

CDR3 DNA: TGCGCCAGCAGCTTGGCCGGGCAGGGTGCCACTGAAGCTTTCTTT
CDR3 protein: CASSLAGQGATEAFF
J gene: TRBJ1-1
D gene: -
V gene: TRBV5-1
clone size: -

CDR3 DNA: TGTGCCAGCAGCGCCCGATCAGGGGGGCAGTTCTTC
CDR3 protein: CASSARSGGQFF
J gene: TRBJ2-1
D gene: TRBD1
V gene: TRBV7-3
clone size: -

CDR3 DNA: TGTGCCAGTAGTCGTATAGCGGGGCTCTCCTCCTACGAGCAGTACTTC
CDR3 protein: CASSRIAGLSSYEQYF
J gene: TRBJ2-7
D gene: TRBD2
V gene: TRBV19
clone size: -

CDR3 DNA: TGCAGTGCTAGTTTGGGGGCATATTCACCCCTCCACTTT
CDR3 protein: CSASLGAYSPLHF
J gene: TRBJ1-6
D gene: -
V gene: TRBV20-1
clone size: few

CDR3 DNA: TGTGCCAGCAGCTTAGCGGGACTAGCGGGAGTGGAGACCCAGTACTTC
CDR3 protein: CASSLAGLAGVETQYF
J gene: TRBJ2-5
D gene: TRBD2
V gene: TRBV7-2
clone size: -

CDR3 DNA: TGTGCCAGCTCACCATATGGGGGCAACACTGAAGCTTTCTTT
CDR3 protein: CASSPYGGNTEAFF
J gene: TRBJ1-1
D gene: -
V gene: TRBV18
clone size: -